Below, one T cell receptor beta chain is given with its context. This clone's antigen is unknown. No base quality information exists; no much larger clone differs at one position. This sample was taken from a study of vaccination effects on CD4 cells after COVID-19 (dated by TCRdb to 2022 to 2024). Background on the whole study: Two doses of either the BNT162b2 or the mRNA-1273 mRNA SARS-CoV-2 vaccine were administered to participants. SARS-CoV-2 spike-specific CD4+ TCR repertoires from before and after mRNA vaccination were compared in COVID-19 convalescent patients and in infection-naive vaccine recipients. A total of 10 COVID-19 convalescent patients and several SARS-CoV-2-naive healthy vaccine recipients were included in the full study. The Oncomine TCR Beta short-read assay on an Illumina iSeq 100 was used to sequence cultures from other donors in the study. Points the paper makes about the study in general: Limitations of the study were the small number of convalescent patients and the absence of early post-infection timepoints. Both infection-induced and vaccine-induced clones contracted markedly at late post-vaccination timepoints, which is consistent with waning T cell responses. In healthy vaccine recipients, vaccine-induced clones were almost all SARS-CoV-2 mono-reactive, with only 1 of 255 cross-reactive with common cold coronaviruses.

To identify antigen-specific CD4+ T cell clonotypes by their expansion, the ViraFEST assay first stimulated PBMC with viral peptide pools and then applied TCR sequencing. After around 10 days of culture, CD4+ T cells were isolated with the EasySep CD4+ T cell isolation kit. Negative nucleocapsid antibody results before and after vaccination confirmed that the healthy vaccine recipients had no prior SARS-CoV-2 infection. Some 2 million PBMC per well were cultured in IMDM with about 5.1% human AB serum, roughly 11 IU/ml IL-2 and gentamicin, plus 10 ug/ml peptides. On days 3 and 7, half of the culture medium was replaced with fresh IL-2-containing medium. Unless noted otherwise, every peptide stimulation condition was grown in triplicate wells. PBMC were separated from whole blood using Ficoll-Paque Plus gradient centrifugation and were then either cryopreserved at -140C or used fresh. Overlapping peptide pools spanned the spike proteins of SARS-CoV-2 and the common cold coronaviruses HCoV-NL63, HCoV-OC43 and HCoV-229E. The QIAamp micro DNA kit was used to extract genomic DNA from the cultured CD4+ T cells.

The V and J ends are trimmed by 3 bases and 1 base, leaving 4 bases between them. There are 13 amino acids in the CDR3, from cysteine to phenylalanine inclusive. The CDR3 DNA has 39 bases and is translated from base 1. Per the germline V gene, ENHRY is the CDR1 and SYGVKD is the CDR2. The library was generated by the immunoSEQ multiplex PCR assay. DNA from the cultured, isolated CD4+ T cells was subjected to TCR beta CDR3 sequencing. The study's own analysis went as follows. Non-productive TCR sequences were removed and reads were trimmed to the CDR3 region, keeping CDR3s of at least 7 amino acids. Antigen-specific clonotypes were identified using the MANAFEST web app by comparison of expansion in peptide wells against reference cultures. Positive clones required FDR<0.05 expansion versus reference and all other wells, odds ratio above 5, and frequency above 0.1% in two replicate wells. A clonotype was defined as cross-reactive if the clonotype was significantly expanded both in SARS-CoV-2 spike wells and in at least one common cold coronavirus spike condition. Levenshtein distance calculated with the stringdist R package was used to assess CDR3 similarity, and unrooted trees were constructed with ape in R 3.6.1. TCRdb carries this immuneACCESS record with in-frame sequences only. Its versions omit some clonotypes, under half of them owing to an unresolved V gene in the studies checked, with the rest unexplained. The DNA gave D and trimming, while V, J and clone size come from that table. The sample data list 35,000 to 50,000 clones, and 70% to 80% of these were observed just once. Of the sample, under 14% falls within the top ten clones.

The source is a human donor who received a COVID-19 vaccine. Sequenced here: CD4+ T cells from PBMCs cultured with SARS-CoV-2 spike peptides, sampled before COVID-19 vaccination. The sample's cell subset or site label, decoded: SARS-CoV-2 spike overlapping peptide pool stimulation. The V and J segments used are TRBV10-3 and TRBJ1-5, with no reliable assignment of the D segment. The DNA reads as follows: TGTGCCATCAGTGAACAAAGCAATCAGCCCCAGCATTTT. It is translated as CAISEQSNQPQHF.